This entry is about one T cell receptor (beta chain). At the DNA level, this CDR3 is encoded by other sequences in the same sample as well. Trimming shortened V by 2 bases and J by 2 bases, and 3 bases separated the two germline ends. The CDR3 contains 12 residues. The data belong to a study of blood T cell repertoires in COVID-19. Sequencing used immunoSEQ multiplex PCR; TCRdb keeps in-frame clones, though not all of them. The data contain 380,000 or so clones, about 90% of them singletons. Sequenced: peripheral blood. The genes are TRBV12-3 or TRBV12-4 and TRBJ1-1, with D uncertain. The receptor was derived from a man in his forties with acute or convalescent COVID-19. The CDR3 DNA follows: TGTGCCAGCAGTTTATATAACACTGAAGCTTTCTTT. This codes for CASSLYNTEAFF.